There are many counts of the clone carrying this T cell receptor (beta chain). Hyperthyroidism was newly diagnosed in patients aged 18 to 65 (duration under 2 months). Reasons for excluding patients were uncontrolled infection, other autoimmune disease, pregnancy or lactation. Orbital computed tomography and thyroid ultrasound, together with serum TRAb and thyroxine and clinical symptoms, were used for diagnoses. This sample was taken from a study of T cells in Graves' hyperthyroidism and ophthalmopathy. Across the whole study: Pretreatment peripheral blood was obtained at initial diagnosis.

Germline V gene sequence: CDR1 DFQATT, CDR2 SNEGSKA (reference sequence). Germline trimming cut 5 bases from V and 2 bases from J; bases unmatched to any gene: 6. The CDR3 covers 14 residues. Amplification targeted TCR beta CDR3 regions from RNA transcripts. The HTBI primer set served for first-round RT-PCR of the TCR CDR3. TCRdb independently ran MiXCR on the multiplex PCR reads; one entry per CDR3 protein. The sample records around 350,000 distinct CDR3 sequences, about 19% being singletons. This clonotype was sampled from a woman between 18 and 30 years old with Graves' hyperthyroidism. Specimen: blood. This sequence joins TRBV20-1 and TRBJ1-5, with TRBD1 identical over 7 bases. The CDR3 spells CSARPGGRNQPQHF. The CDR3 DNA follows: TGCAGTGCTCGGCCAGGGGGACGCAATCAGCCCCAGCATTTT.